One and the same sample provided the 15 T cell receptor beta chains below, sequenced in a study of cytomegalovirus exposure and HLA in healthy donors. It was with 60 Vbeta and 13 Jbeta primers that the PCR ran. Sequencing was performed with immunoSEQ multiplex PCR; in TCRdb, only in-frame clones are kept and a portion is missing. The sample shows roughly 190,000 clones, about 90% of them seen only once. The specimen sequenced was PBMCs. These TCRs come from a man aged 25 to 45 in good health and CMV-seronegative.

Remarks on this clone: The identical CDR3 is also encoded by other nucleotide sequences in the sample. This sequence joins TRBV7-9 and TRBJ2-1, with TRBD2 as a possible D gene (5 bases). Germline CDR1 reads SEHNR; CDR2 reads FQNEAQ (reference sequence). This CDR3 is 15 amino acids long. Trimming shortened V by 2 bases and J by 4 bases, and 12 bases separated the two germline ends. The CDR3 nucleotides are TGTGCCAGCAGCTTATTGGCGGGCGTTTACAATGAGCAGTTCTTC. Encoded protein: CASSLLAGVYNEQFF.

This chain joins TRBV29-1 and TRBJ1-5; 9 bases agree with TRBD1. The length of the CDR3 is 15 residues. Looked up from germline, CDR1 is SQVTM and CDR2 is ANQGSEA. Germline trimming cut 3 bases from V and 1 base from J; bases unmatched to any gene: 4. CDR3 sequence: CSVDMGTGSNQPQHF. The CDR3 DNA reads as TGCAGCGTTGATATGGGGACAGGGAGCAATCAGCCCCAGCATTTT.

The rearrangement links TRBV28 to TRBJ2-7; TRBD1 matches 7 bases. The CDR3 spans 12 residues. V trimming: 7 bases; J trimming: 4 bases; junction bases outside the gene matches: 4. The germline V gene encodes CDR1 MDHEN and CDR2 SYDVKM. CDR3 amino acids: CASKLQGYEQYF. As DNA, the CDR3 is TGTGCCAGCAAACTACAGGGGTACGAGCAGTACTTC.

This chain uses TRBV7-2 with TRBJ2-5; 7 bases fit TRBD1. Germline trimming cut 4 bases from V and 13 bases from J; bases unmatched to any gene: 12. From germline, CDR1 is SGHTA and CDR2 FQGNSA. The CDR3 spans 13 residues. This CDR3 reads CASSSRTGLVGYF. In DNA, the CDR3 is TGTGCCAGCAGCTCCCGGACAGGTCTTGTAGGGTACTTC.

The chain uses TRBV2 and TRBJ2-1, with D perhaps TRBD1 (5 bases). The CDR3 is 15 amino acids. V dropped 3 bases and J dropped 6 bases, with 15 bases sitting between them. Germline CDR1 SNHLY, CDR2 FYNNEI. CDR3 region: CASSDGGAVRNEQFF. The CDR3 region has the DNA TGTGCCAGCAGTGATGGTGGGGCCGTACGCAATGAGCAGTTCTTC.

This chain uses TRBV4-2 with TRBJ1-5, with a weak D call TRBD1 (5 bases). CDR3 length: 15 amino acids. V lost 1 base and J lost 6, with 13 bases in between. Germline CDR1 and CDR2: LGHNA and YNFKEQ. The CDR3 spells CASSQGGGVSQPQHF. Written as DNA, the CDR3 is TGTGCCAGCAGCCAAGGCGGGGGGGTAAGTCAGCCCCAGCATTTT.

This chain connects TRBV7-9 to TRBJ1-2; perhaps TRBD1 as D (5 bases). Germline loops: CDR1 SEHNR, CDR2 FQNEAQ (reference sequence). The CDR3 runs to 14 residues. V was clipped by 5 bases and J by 5 bases, with 15 bases between them. The CDR3 bases are TGTGCCAGCAGCCAGACAAGGACACCATATGGCTACACCTTC. It specifies CASSQTRTPYGYTF.

V is TRBV19 and J is TRBJ1-3; 7 bases match TRBD1. The J segment lost 4 bases and the V segment lost 4 bases, leaving 7 bases of the junction unmatched. The CDR3 length is 15 residues. CDR1 is LNHDA and CDR2 is SQIVND in the germline V gene (reference sequence). DNA of the CDR3: TGTGCCAGTAGTACCACGACAGGGCCAGGAAACACCATATATTTT. Protein sequence: CASSTTTGPGNTIYF.

The gene calls are TRBV19 and TRBJ2-5, with D possibly being TRBD2 (5 bases). This CDR3 is 15 amino acids long. Germline V gives CDR1 LNHDA, CDR2 SQIVND (reference sequence). V was clipped by 6 bases and J by 7 bases, with 21 bases between them. The CDR3 reads CASSPPGSRIGTQYF. CDR3 bases: TGTGCCAGTAGCCCCCCGGGATCCCGGATTGGGACCCAGTACTTC.

V gene TRBV28 combines with J gene TRBJ2-4; D might be TRBD2 (6 bases). The CDR3 covers 14 residues. The germline V and J ends were trimmed by 2 bases and 6 bases, with 11 bases remaining between them. Per germline, CDR1 MDHEN and CDR2 SYDVKM. The CDR3 DNA is TGTGCCAGCAGTTTACGGCAGGGAGGAAACATTCAGTACTTC. This gives the protein CASSLRQGGNIQYF.

This chain uses TRBV15 with TRBJ2-1; 7 nucleotides line up with TRBD1. V lost 4 bases and J lost 4; bases outside the gene matches: 16. The CDR3 has 18 amino acids. The germline V gene has CDR1 LNHNV and CDR2 YYDKDF (reference sequence). The CDR3 is CATSISTGTDPEYNEQFF. The CDR3 region has the DNA TGTGCCACCAGCATATCAACCGGGACAGACCCTGAGTACAATGAGCAGTTCTTC. The full variable domain, with the rest looked up from reference TRBV15 and TRBJ2-1, is DAMVIQNPRYQVTQFGKPVTLSCSQTLNHNVMYWYQQKSSQAPKLLFHYYDKDFNNEADTPDNFQSRRPNTSFCFLDIRSPGLGDTAMYLCATSISTGTDPEYNEQFFGPGTRLTVL.

The rearrangement links TRBV15 to TRBJ1-5; D gene ambiguous. The CDR3 runs to 15 residues. Germline V gives CDR1 LNHNV, CDR2 YYDKDF (reference sequence). V shed 2 bases and J shed 1 base, with 9 bases lying between them. CDR3 sequence (DNA): TGTGCCACCAGCAGAAACTTCCGGAGCAATCAGCCCCAGCATTTT. Amino acid sequence: CATSRNFRSNQPQHF.

The gene calls are TRBV10-3 and TRBJ1-1; D gene unclear. CDR3 length: 14 residues. Trimming removed 2 bases at V and 3 bases at J, with 10 bases between. Germline loops: CDR1 ENHRY, CDR2 SYGVKD. In DNA, the CDR3 is TGTGCCATCAGTGAGAGAGGGATTGACACTGAAGCTTTCTTT. It is translated as CAISERGIDTEAFF.

The chain links TRBV19 to TRBJ2-3; 8 nucleotides agree with TRBD2. With 6 bases clipped from V and 2 bases from J, the junction kept 7 bases outside the gene matches. The V gene's germline CDR1 is LNHDA and CDR2 SQIVND (reference sequence). CDR3 length: 15 residues. The CDR3 protein is CASRLRGGNTDTQYF. The CDR3 DNA reads TGTGCCAGTAGACTTCGGGGGGGTAACACAGATACGCAGTATTTT.

The chain carries TRBV27 and TRBJ2-7; D remains unclear. CDR3 size: 14 residues. Germline V gene lookup returns CDR1 MNHEY and CDR2 SMNVEV (reference sequence). V dropped 4 bases and J dropped 4 bases, with 14 bases sitting between them. CDR3 in DNA: TGTGCCAGCAGTTCAAGTTGGAGTAGGTACGAGCAGTACTTC. Protein product: CASSSSWSRYEQYF.